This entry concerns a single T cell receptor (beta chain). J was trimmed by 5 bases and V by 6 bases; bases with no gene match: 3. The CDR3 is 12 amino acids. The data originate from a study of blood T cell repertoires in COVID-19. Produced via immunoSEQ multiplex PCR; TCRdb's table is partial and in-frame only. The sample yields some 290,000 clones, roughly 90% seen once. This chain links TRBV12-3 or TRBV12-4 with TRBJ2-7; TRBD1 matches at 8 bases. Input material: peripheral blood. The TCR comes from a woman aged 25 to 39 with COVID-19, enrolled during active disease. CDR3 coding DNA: TGTGCCAGCAGCTCGACAGGGGACGAGCAGTACTTC. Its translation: CASSSTGDEQYF.